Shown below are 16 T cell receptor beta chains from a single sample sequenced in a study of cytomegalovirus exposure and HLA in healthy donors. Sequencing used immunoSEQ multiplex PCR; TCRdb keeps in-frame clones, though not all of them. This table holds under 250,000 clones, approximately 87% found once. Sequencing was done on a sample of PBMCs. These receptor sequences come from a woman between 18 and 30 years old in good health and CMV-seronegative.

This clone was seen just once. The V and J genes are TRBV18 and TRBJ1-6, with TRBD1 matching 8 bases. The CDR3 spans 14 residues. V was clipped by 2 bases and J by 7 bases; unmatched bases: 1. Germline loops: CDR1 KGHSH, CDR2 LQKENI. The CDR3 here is CASSPGQGNSPLHF. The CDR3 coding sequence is TGTGCCAGCTCACCAGGACAGGGAAATTCACCCCTCCACTTT.

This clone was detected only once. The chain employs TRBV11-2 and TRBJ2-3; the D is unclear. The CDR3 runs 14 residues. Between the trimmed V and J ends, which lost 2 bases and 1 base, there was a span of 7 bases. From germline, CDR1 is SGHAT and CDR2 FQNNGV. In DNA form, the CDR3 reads TGTGCCAGCAGCTTATCTCTGGGCACAGATACGCAGTATTTT. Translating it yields CASSLSLGTDTQYF.

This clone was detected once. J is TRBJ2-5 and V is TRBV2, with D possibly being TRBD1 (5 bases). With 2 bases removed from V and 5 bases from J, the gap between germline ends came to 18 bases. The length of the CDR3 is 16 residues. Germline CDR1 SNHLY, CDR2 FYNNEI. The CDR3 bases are TGTGCCAGCAGTGAATCCGAAACAGGCCCTCGGGAGACCCAGTACTTC. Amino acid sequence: CASSESETGPRETQYF.

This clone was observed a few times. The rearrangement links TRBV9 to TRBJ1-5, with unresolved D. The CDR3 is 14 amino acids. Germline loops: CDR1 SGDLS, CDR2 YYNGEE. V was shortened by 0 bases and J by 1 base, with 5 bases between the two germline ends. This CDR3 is CASSVEGSNQPQHF. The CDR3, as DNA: TGTGCCAGCAGCGTAGAAGGCAGCAATCAGCCCCAGCATTTT. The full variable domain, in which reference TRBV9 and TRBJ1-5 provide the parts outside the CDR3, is DSGVTQTPKHLITATGQRVTLRCSPRSGDLSVYWYQQSLDQGLQFLIQYYNGEERAKGNILERFSAQQFPDLHSELNLSSLELGDSALYFCASSVEGSNQPQHFGDGTRLSIL.

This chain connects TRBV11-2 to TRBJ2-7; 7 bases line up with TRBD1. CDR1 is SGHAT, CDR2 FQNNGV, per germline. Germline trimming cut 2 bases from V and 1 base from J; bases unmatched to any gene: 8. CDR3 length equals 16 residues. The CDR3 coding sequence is TGTGCCAGCAGCTTACAGGGGGTAGCGAAGTCCTACGAGCAGTACTTC. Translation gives CASSLQGVAKSYEQYF.

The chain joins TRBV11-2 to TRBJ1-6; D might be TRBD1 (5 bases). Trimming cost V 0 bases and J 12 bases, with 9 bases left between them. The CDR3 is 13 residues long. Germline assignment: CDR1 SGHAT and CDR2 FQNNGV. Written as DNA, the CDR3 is TGTGCCAGCAGCTTAGAGGGGGGGTTACCCCTCCACTTT. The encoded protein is CASSLEGGLPLHF.

CDR3 sequence: CASSPTPGTENYGYTF. CDR3 nucleotides: TGTGCCAGCAGTCCGACCCCCGGGACAGAGAACTATGGCTACACCTTC. This chain uses TRBV27 with TRBJ1-2; 7 nucleotides line up with TRBD1. CDR1 and CDR2 (germline): MNHEY, SMNVEV (reference sequence). Trimming removed 5 bases from V and 2 bases from J; junction bases left unmatched: 11. The CDR3 loop spans 16 amino acids.

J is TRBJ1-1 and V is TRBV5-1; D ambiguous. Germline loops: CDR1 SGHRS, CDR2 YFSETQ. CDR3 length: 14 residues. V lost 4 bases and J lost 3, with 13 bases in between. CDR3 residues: CASSPGFLDTEAFF. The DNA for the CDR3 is TGCGCCAGCAGCCCGGGGTTTCTCGACACTGAAGCTTTCTTT.

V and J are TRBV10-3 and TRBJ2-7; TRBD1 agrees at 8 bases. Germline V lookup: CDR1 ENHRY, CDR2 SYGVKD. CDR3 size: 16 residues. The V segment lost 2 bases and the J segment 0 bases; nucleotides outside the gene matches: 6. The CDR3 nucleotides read TGTGCCATCAGTGAGCCTGGACAGGGATTCTCCTACGAGCAGTACTTC. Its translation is CAISEPGQGFSYEQYF.

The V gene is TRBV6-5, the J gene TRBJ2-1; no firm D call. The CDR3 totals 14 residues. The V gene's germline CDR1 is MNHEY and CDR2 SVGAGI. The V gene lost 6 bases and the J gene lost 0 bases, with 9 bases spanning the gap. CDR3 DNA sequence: TGTGCCAGCAGGAGGAGTAACTCCTACAATGAGCAGTTCTTC. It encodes CASRRSNSYNEQFF.

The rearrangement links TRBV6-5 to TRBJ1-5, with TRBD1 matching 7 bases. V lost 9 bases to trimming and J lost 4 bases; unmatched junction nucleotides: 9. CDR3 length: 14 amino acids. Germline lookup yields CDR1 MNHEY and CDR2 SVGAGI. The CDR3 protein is CASSRGRGNQPQHF. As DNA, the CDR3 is TGTGCCAGTTCGAGGGGGCGAGGGAATCAGCCCCAGCATTTT.

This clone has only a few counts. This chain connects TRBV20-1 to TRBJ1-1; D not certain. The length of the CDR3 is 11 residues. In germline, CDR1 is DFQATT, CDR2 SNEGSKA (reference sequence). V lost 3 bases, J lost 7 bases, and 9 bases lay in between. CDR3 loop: CSASSGVEAFF. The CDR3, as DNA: TGCAGTGCTAGCTCTGGGGTTGAAGCTTTCTTT.

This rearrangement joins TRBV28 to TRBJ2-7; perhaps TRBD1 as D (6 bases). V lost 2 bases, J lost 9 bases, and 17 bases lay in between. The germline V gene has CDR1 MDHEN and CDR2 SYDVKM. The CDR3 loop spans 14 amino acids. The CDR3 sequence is CASSLHQGPPPQYF. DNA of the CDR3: TGTGCCAGCAGTTTACACCAGGGGCCTCCGCCGCAGTACTTC.

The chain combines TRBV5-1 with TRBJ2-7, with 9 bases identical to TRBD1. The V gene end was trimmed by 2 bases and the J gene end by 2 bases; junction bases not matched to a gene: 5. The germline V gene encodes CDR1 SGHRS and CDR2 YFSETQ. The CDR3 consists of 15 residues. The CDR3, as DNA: TGCGCCAGCAGCTTCTTCGGGACAGGGCCCTACGAGCAGTACTTC. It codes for CASSFFGTGPYEQYF.

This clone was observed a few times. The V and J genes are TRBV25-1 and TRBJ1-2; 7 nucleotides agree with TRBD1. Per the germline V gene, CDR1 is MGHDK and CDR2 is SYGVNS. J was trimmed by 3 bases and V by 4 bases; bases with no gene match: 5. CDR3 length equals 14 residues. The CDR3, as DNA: TGTGCCAGCAGTGCCCAGACAGGGTACTATGGCTACACCTTC. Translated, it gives CASSAQTGYYGYTF.

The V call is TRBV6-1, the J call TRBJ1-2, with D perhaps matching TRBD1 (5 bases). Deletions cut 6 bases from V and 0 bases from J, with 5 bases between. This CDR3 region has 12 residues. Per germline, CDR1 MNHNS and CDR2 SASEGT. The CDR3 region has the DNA TGTGCCAGCAGACAGGCTAACTATGGCTACACCTTC. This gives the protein CASRQANYGYTF.